This TCR beta chain is drawn from a study of blood T cell repertoires in COVID-19. Study as a whole: Sample material is recorded as cDNA or gDNA derived from T cells, B-cell-depleted T cells, or PBMCs.

Germline V lookup: CDR1 SGHRS, CDR2 YFSETQ. This CDR3 has 14 residues. Between the trimmed V and J ends, which lost 4 bases and 6 bases, there was a span of 13 bases. The Seattle patients, enrolled during active infection, were followed longitudinally. Here immunoSEQ multiplex PCR was the method, and the copy in TCRdb shows in-frame clones only, minus some. The sample consists of 120,000 to 150,000 clones, approximately 90% of them appearing once. The sequence was collected from a human donor with COVID-19, enrolled during active disease. The donor label of this sample is uncertain. The gene calls are TRBV5-1 and TRBJ1-4, with D perhaps TRBD1 (6 bases). Sequencing was done on a sample of peripheral blood. CDR3 in amino acids: CASSLGQPDEKLFF. CDR3 nucleotides: TGCGCCAGCAGCCTCGGACAGCCCGATGAAAAACTGTTTTTT.